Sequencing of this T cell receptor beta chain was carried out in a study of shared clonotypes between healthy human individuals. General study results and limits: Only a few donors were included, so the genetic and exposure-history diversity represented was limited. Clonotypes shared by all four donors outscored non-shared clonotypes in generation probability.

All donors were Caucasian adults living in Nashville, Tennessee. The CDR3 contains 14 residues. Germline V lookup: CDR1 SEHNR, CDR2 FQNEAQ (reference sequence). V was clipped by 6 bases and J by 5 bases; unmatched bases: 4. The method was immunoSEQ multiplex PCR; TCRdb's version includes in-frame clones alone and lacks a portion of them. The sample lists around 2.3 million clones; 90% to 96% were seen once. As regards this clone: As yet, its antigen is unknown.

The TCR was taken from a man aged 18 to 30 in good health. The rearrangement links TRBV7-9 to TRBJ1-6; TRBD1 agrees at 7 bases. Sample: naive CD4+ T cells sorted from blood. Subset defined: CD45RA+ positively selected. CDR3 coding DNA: TGTGCCAGCAGATTCACAGGGGATAATTCACCCCTCCACTTT. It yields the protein CASRFTGDNSPLHF.